These T cell receptor beta chains were read from a single sample in a study of cytomegalovirus exposure and HLA in healthy donors. Sequencing was performed with immunoSEQ multiplex PCR; in TCRdb, only in-frame clones are kept and a portion is missing. Of roughly 180,000 clones in the sample, approximately 81% were seen once. Input material: PBMCs. All receptors come from a male donor in good health and CMV-seronegative. The CDR3 runs from the conserved cysteine through the conserved F or W. The D gene is left open where the match is weak. A clone size is listed for some rows: how often the clone was seen (once, few, many), or a class if it is expanded.

d_gene,abundance,v_gene,j_gene,CDR3aa,CDR3nt
NA,few,TRBV5-1,TRBJ1-2,CASSPLASNYGYTF,TGCGCCAGCAGCCCTCTCGCCAGTAACTATGGCTACACCTTC
TRBD2,NA,TRBV23-1,TRBJ2-1,CASSQSGGRGVYNEQFF,TGCGCCAGCAGTCAATCCGGGGGGCGGGGGGTGTACAATGAGCAGTTCTTC
TRBD1,NA,TRBV18,TRBJ2-7,CASSPGQGTYEQYF,TGTGCCAGCTCACCAGGACAGGGTACCTACGAGCAGTACTTC
NA,few,TRBV29-1,TRBJ2-7,CSVELAGSGSYEQYF,TGCAGCGTTGAATTGGCGGGGAGTGGGTCCTACGAGCAGTACTTC
NA,NA,TRBV5-1,TRBJ1-1,CASSAGMGEAFF,TGCGCCAGCAGCGCGGGGATGGGTGAAGCTTTCTTT
NA,NA,TRBV6-5,TRBJ2-5,CASRPQGQTQYF,TGTGCCAGTCGACCACAGGGTCAGACCCAGTACTTC
TRBD1,few,TRBV6-5,TRBJ1-1,CASAGQGKGTEAFF,TGTGCCAGCGCGGGACAGGGAAAAGGAACTGAAGCTTTCTTT
NA,once,TRBV4-1,TRBJ2-5,CASSLAPQETQYF,TGCGCCAGCTCTCTGGCCCCCCAGGAGACCCAGTACTTC
NA,NA,TRBV30,TRBJ1-5,CAWSVSGMNPWQPQHF,TGTGCCTGGAGTGTATCGGGAATGAACCCTTGGCAGCCCCAGCATTTT
TRBD1,once,TRBV7-2,TRBJ1-2,CASSVTGVGSYGYTF,TGTGCCAGCAGCGTAACAGGGGTTGGAAGCTATGGCTACACCTTC
NA,once,TRBV9,TRBJ1-2,CASSVGTALYGYTF,TGTGCCAGCAGCGTAGGTACAGCTCTCTATGGCTACACCTTC
NA,NA,TRBV7-8,TRBJ1-4,CASSLYPFPLAATNEKLFF,TGTGCCAGCAGCTTATATCCGTTTCCATTGGCTGCAACTAATGAAAAACTGTTTTTT
NA,few,TRBV11-2,TRBJ2-5,CASSPTVRADKLETQYF,TGTGCCAGCAGCCCCACGGTCAGGGCAGACAAATTGGAGACCCAGTACTTC
TRBD2,NA,TRBV15,TRBJ2-2,CATSRVGRVREGPGELFF,TGTGCCACCAGCAGAGTCGGTCGTGTACGGGAGGGCCCCGGGGAGCTGTTTTTT
TRBD2,NA,TRBV11-1,TRBJ2-1,CASSRLAGTYEQFF,TGTGCCAGCAGCCGACTAGCGGGAACCTATGAGCAGTTCTTC
TRBD1,few,TRBV7-3,TRBJ1-3,CASSARQGKPNTIYF,TGTGCCAGCAGCGCGAGACAGGGGAAGCCAAACACCATATATTTT
TRBD1,NA,TRBV5-1,TRBJ2-2,CASSFGTGRTGELFF,TGCGCCAGCAGCTTCGGGACAGGGAGGACCGGGGAGCTGTTTTTT
NA,NA,TRBV6-1,TRBJ2-2,CASSPAGKVGELFF,TGTGCCAGCAGTCCGGCAGGGAAGGTCGGGGAGCTGTTTTTT
NA,NA,TRBV7-2,TRBJ2-2,CASSLIGWSGGAGELFF,TGTGCCAGCAGCTTAATTGGCTGGTCCGGAGGGGCCGGGGAGCTGTTTTTT
TRBD2,NA,TRBV4-3,TRBJ2-5,CASSQGPGGETQYF,TGCGCCAGCAGCCAAGGCCCGGGAGGAGAGACCCAGTACTTC
TRBD2,once,TRBV28,TRBJ2-2,CASSLAGGPFGELFF,TGTGCCAGCAGTTTAGCGGGAGGGCCTTTCGGGGAGCTGTTTTTT
TRBD1,NA,TRBV28,TRBJ2-5,CASSRDRDRETQYF,TGTGCCAGCAGTAGGGACAGGGACAGGGAGACCCAGTACTTC
TRBD2,NA,TRBV7-2,TRBJ2-7,CASSRTVAGGGYEQYF,TGTGCCAGCAGCCGAACAGTAGCGGGAGGTGGGTACGAGCAGTACTTC
NA,once,TRBV25-1,TRBJ2-5,CASSEYRGWETQYF,TGTGCCAGCAGTGAATATAGGGGTTGGGAGACCCAGTACTTC
NA,NA,TRBV19,TRBJ1-1,CASSSGGNTEAFF,TGTGCCAGTAGCTCCGGGGGAAACACTGAAGCTTTCTTT
NA,NA,TRBV10-3,TRBJ2-7,CAIMEGAPRSYEQYF,TGTGCCATCATGGAGGGGGCGCCCCGCTCCTACGAGCAGTACTTC
TRBD1,NA,TRBV7-6,TRBJ2-7,CASSRGGGQSYEQYF,TGTGCCAGCAGCCGGGGTGGGGGACAGTCTTACGAGCAGTACTTC
TRBD1,NA,TRBV5-4,TRBJ1-6,CASSFGQENSPLHF,TGTGCCAGCAGCTTCGGACAGGAAAATTCACCCCTCCACTTT
NA,once,TRBV6-5,TRBJ1-1,CASSYSIESFEAFF,TGTGCCAGCAGTTACTCGATTGAGTCGTTTGAAGCTTTCTTT
NA,once,TRBV5-6,TRBJ2-3,CASSFPRTDTQYF,TGTGCCAGCAGCTTCCCTAGGACAGATACGCAGTATTTT
NA,once,TRBV5-1,TRBJ1-6,CASSPEPGKNSPLHF,TGCGCCAGCAGCCCAGAGCCGGGGAAGAATTCACCCCTCCACTTT
NA,NA,TRBV4-1,TRBJ2-7,CASSLTLTGPPFYEQYF,TGCGCCAGCAGCCTAACCCTGACAGGTCCCCCCTTTTACGAGCAGTACTTC
NA,NA,TRBV30,TRBJ2-7,CAWSVGGREQYF,TGTGCCTGGAGTGTCGGGGGGCGCGAGCAGTACTTC
NA,NA,TRBV4-1,TRBJ1-1,CASSQDRSLAEAFF,TGCGCCAGCAGCCAAGATCGCAGTTTGGCTGAAGCTTTCTTT
NA,NA,TRBV5-6,TRBJ2-7,CASSLAYSYEQYF,TGTGCCAGCAGCTTGGCCTACTCCTACGAGCAGTACTTC
NA,NA,TRBV4-1,TRBJ2-5,CASSQDSGISGETQYF,TGCGCCAGCAGCCAAGATTCGGGCATTTCGGGGGAGACCCAGTACTTC
TRBD1,NA,TRBV5-1,TRBJ2-7,CASSLAPRDRVTYEQYF,TGCGCCAGCAGCTTGGCCCCCAGGGACAGGGTAACCTACGAGCAGTACTTC
TRBD1,NA,TRBV5-1,TRBJ1-2,CASSQSYRGVYYGYTF,TGCGCCAGCAGCCAAAGCTACAGGGGGGTATACTATGGCTACACCTTC
NA,NA,TRBV14,TRBJ2-2,CASSHVNRRGGTGELFF,TGTGCCAGCAGCCACGTTAATCGACGGGGAGGCACCGGGGAGCTGTTTTTT
TRBD2,NA,TRBV5-4,TRBJ2-5,CASSFSGGHEETQYF,TGTGCCAGCAGCTTTAGCGGGGGTCATGAAGAGACCCAGTACTTC
NA,NA,TRBV7-9,TRBJ1-4,CASSLRGSRNEKLFF,TGTGCCAGCAGCTTACGTGGGAGTCGTAATGAAAAACTGTTTTTT
TRBD2,NA,TRBV7-9,TRBJ2-1,CASSPGLAGGSDNEQFF,TGTGCCAGCAGCCCGGGACTAGCGGGAGGATCAGACAATGAGCAGTTCTTC
NA,once,TRBV6-1,TRBJ2-2,CASSGPWAAADTGELFF,TGTGCCAGCAGTGGACCCTGGGCAGCCGCCGACACCGGGGAGCTGTTTTTT
NA,NA,TRBV5-3,TRBJ1-5,CARSLHATIFVVSNQPQHF,TGTGCCAGAAGCTTGCATGCGACAATATTCGTGGTTAGCAATCAGCCCCAGCATTTT
NA,NA,TRBV11-1,TRBJ2-5,CASSLRRGQETQYF,TGTGCCAGCAGCTTACGCAGGGGACAAGAGACCCAGTACTTC